The T cell receptor beta chain described here comes from a study of post-analysis software for immune sequencing data. Whole-study findings and limits: A handful of TRBV segments (TRBV5-6, TRBV5-1 and TRBV20-1 among them) occurred more frequently in patients than in controls.

Unique molecular identifiers were present in the TCR beta cDNA libraries. Starting from approximately 0.95 to 9.8 million T cells, the study yielded 460,000 or so cDNA molecules. Each CDR3 protein gets one entry after TCRdb re-called the PCR reads with MiXCR. Here the sample spans hundreds of thousands of distinct CDR3 sequences, 55% to 60% being singletons. The CDR3 spans 14 residues. From germline, CDR1 is SGHTA and CDR2 FQGNSA. Trimming stripped 3 bases from V and 4 bases from J, with 10 bases between. In the case of this clonotype: The target antigen is unknown.

This TCR came from a girl aged 2-9 years with multiple sclerosis. The sample comprised blood. The V and J genes are TRBV7-2 and TRBJ1-5; D might be TRBD1 (5 bases). CDR3 protein: CASSFPGGNQPQHF. The DNA of the CDR3 is TGTGCCAGCAGCTTTCCGGGGGGGAATCAGCCCCAGCATTTT.